The sample holds a few counts of the clone carrying this T cell receptor (beta chain). This sample stems from a study of PD-L1 blockade in urothelial cancer. Across the whole study: Patients initiated atezolizumab at some point between 2013 and 2015 at 1,200 mg intravenously every 3 weeks. Patients with male sex and bladder-origin urothelial cancer accounted for about 85% of the roughly 29 enrolled.

Time point in this sample: pretreatment peripheral blood. The CDR3 is made up of 14 amino acids. The V gene lost 4 bases and the J gene lost 5 bases, with 14 bases spanning the gap. CDR1 GTSNPN and CDR2 SVGIG come from the germline V gene (reference sequence). PCRs each included synthetic TCR analog templates spiked in. Assay used: immunoSEQ multiplex PCR; TCRdb lists only in-frame clones, some missing. The sample contains tens of thousands of clones, about four fifths of which appear only once. The rearrangement uses TRBV30 and TRBJ2-2; D possibly corresponds to TRBD2 (6 bases). The input for sequencing was PBMCs, taken around atezolizumab (anti-PD-L1) treatment. The TCR originated in a woman in her 70s with urothelial cancer. The CDR3 nucleotides are TGTGCCTGGATGCCGGGAGTCGAGACCGGGGAGCTGTTTTTT. As protein: CAWMPGVETGELFF.